The T cell receptor beta chain described here comes from a study of shared clonotypes between healthy human individuals. Under the authors' procedure: Filtering of immunoSEQ junctional sequences could not match full-length read filtering. Here immunoSEQ multiplex PCR was the method, and the copy in TCRdb shows in-frame clones only, minus some. V and J calls and clone size come straight from that table; D and trimming were deduced from the DNA. The profile shows 400,000 to 600,000 clones, about 76% of them singletons. There are 17 residues in the CDR3. Looked up from germline, CDR1 is KGHSH and CDR2 is LQKENI. Trimming took 4 bases from V and 4 from J; bases not matched to a gene: 14.

The receptor was derived from a woman aged 35 to 49 in good health. Some clones in this sample may be carry-over from other donors' samples. The J gene is TRBJ1-2, the V gene TRBV18, with 8 bases identical to TRBD1. What was sequenced was PBMCs. As DNA, the CDR3 is TGTGCCAGCTCACGAGGACAGGGCCCCGGACCTGGCTATGGCTACACCTTC. It codes for CASSRGQGPGPGYGYTF.